This T cell receptor (beta chain) is drawn from a study of blood T cell repertoires in COVID-19. TCRdb keeps only in-frame clones here, not all; method: immunoSEQ multiplex PCR. This sample has more than 45,000 clones, with roughly 80% found just once. Germline loops: CDR1 SGHTS, CDR2 YDEGEE. Trimming cost V 0 bases and J 5 bases, with 12 bases left between them. This CDR3 contains 15 residues. This receptor was taken from a woman in her sixties or seventies with acute or convalescent COVID-19. The material sequenced was peripheral blood. The chain carries TRBV5-8 and TRBJ1-5; D may be TRBD1 (6 bases). CDR3 sequence: CASSLEGGLDQPQHF. CDR3 bases: TGTGCCAGCAGCTTGGAAGGGGGTCTTGATCAGCCCCAGCATTTT.